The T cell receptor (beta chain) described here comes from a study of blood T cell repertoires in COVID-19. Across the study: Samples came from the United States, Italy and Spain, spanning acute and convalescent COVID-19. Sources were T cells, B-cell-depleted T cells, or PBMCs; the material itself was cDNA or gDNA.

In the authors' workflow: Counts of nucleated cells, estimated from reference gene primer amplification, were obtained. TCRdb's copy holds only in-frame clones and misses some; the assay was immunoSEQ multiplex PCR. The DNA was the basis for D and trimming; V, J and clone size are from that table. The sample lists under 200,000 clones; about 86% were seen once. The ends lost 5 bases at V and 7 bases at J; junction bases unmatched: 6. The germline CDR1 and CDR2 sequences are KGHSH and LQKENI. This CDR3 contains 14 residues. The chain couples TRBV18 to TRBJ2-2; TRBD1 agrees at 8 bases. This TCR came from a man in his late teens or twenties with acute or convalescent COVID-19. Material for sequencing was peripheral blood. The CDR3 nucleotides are TGTGCCAGCTCATCCGGACAGGGAATCGGGGAGCTGTTTTTT. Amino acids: CASSSGQGIGELFF.